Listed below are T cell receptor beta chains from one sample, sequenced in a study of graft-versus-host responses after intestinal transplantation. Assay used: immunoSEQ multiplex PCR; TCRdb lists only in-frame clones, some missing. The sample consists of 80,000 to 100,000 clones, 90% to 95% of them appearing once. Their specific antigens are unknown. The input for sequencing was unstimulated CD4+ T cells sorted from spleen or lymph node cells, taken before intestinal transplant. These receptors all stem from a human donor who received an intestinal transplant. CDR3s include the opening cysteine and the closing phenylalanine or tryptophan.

CDR3 protein: CASSLVPSGLTDTQYF; J gene: TRBJ2-3; V gene: TRBV5-4
CDR3 protein: CASSDRQGELFF; J gene: TRBJ2-2; V gene: TRBV19
CDR3 protein: CASSFSSQGETQYF; J gene: TRBJ2-5; V gene: TRBV7-2
CDR3 protein: CASLDRGPKGRGGYTF; J gene: TRBJ1-2; V gene: TRBV28
CDR3 protein: CASSFSYTTGALGELFF; J gene: TRBJ2-2; V gene: TRBV7-2
CDR3 protein: CAWSYGGGNYGYTF; J gene: TRBJ1-2; V gene: TRBV30
CDR3 protein: CASSVEQTAYYTF; J gene: TRBJ1-2; V gene: TRBV6-1
CDR3 protein: CASNISPLGRVTEAFF; J gene: TRBJ1-1; V gene: TRBV5-8
CDR3 protein: CASSIFGSNEQFF; J gene: TRBJ2-1; V gene: TRBV19
CDR3 protein: CASSRLAGGYEQYF; J gene: TRBJ2-7; V gene: TRBV6-6
CDR3 protein: CASSRNPSPNSPLHF; J gene: TRBJ1-6; V gene: TRBV19
CDR3 protein: CASRPTTSPYEQYF; J gene: TRBJ2-7; V gene: TRBV6-5
CDR3 protein: CSVEGGRTGSFKEAFF; J gene: TRBJ1-1; V gene: TRBV29-1
CDR3 protein: CASGRGQGEEKLFF; J gene: TRBJ1-4; V gene: TRBV12-5
CDR3 protein: CASIAGGNTGELFF; J gene: TRBJ2-2; V gene: TRBV19
CDR3 protein: CASSPTGATNTGELFF; J gene: TRBJ2-2; V gene: TRBV18
CDR3 protein: CASSQGMVAGDYEQYF; J gene: TRBJ2-7; V gene: TRBV4-2
CDR3 protein: CASSLARPGQDFYGYTF; J gene: TRBJ1-2; V gene: TRBV7-8
CDR3 protein: CASTITGETHNQPQHF; J gene: TRBJ1-5; V gene: TRBV28
CDR3 protein: CASSSQGYNEQFF; J gene: TRBJ2-1; V gene: TRBV2
CDR3 protein: CASRIGLAGYNEQFF; J gene: TRBJ2-1; V gene: TRBV10-2
CDR3 protein: CASSPPGGNYGYTF; J gene: TRBJ1-2; V gene: TRBV5-6
CDR3 protein: CASSLEWAGGRETQYF; J gene: TRBJ2-5; V gene: TRBV7-8
CDR3 protein: CASSRTTSADTGELFF; J gene: TRBJ2-2; V gene: TRBV7-6
CDR3 protein: CASSRILGANSYEQYF; J gene: TRBJ2-7; V gene: TRBV14